A single sample gave rise to the 19 T cell receptor beta chains below, sequenced in a study of siplizumab effects on memory and regulatory T cells. Profiled with immunoSEQ multiplex PCR; TCRdb holds only in-frame clones, not every one. Of 60,000 to 70,000 clones in the sample, about 87% were seen once. The source material was Tregs sorted from blood. Receptors were obtained from a human donor in good health.

The chain uses TRBV19 and TRBJ2-5; D is uncertain. CDR1 LNHDA and CDR2 SQIVND come from the germline V gene (reference sequence). This CDR3 is built from 13 residues. Trimming removed 4 bases from V and 3 bases from J, with 9 bases in between. The CDR3 DNA reads TGTGCCAGTAGTAGTAGGGCTGAAGAGACCCAGTACTTC. Amino acid sequence: CASSSRAEETQYF. Drawing the rest from reference TRBV19 and TRBJ2-5, the complete variable domain is DGGITQSPKYLFRKEGQNVTLSCEQNLNHDAMYWYRQDPGQGLRLIYYSQIVNDFQKGDIAEGYSVSREKKESFPLTVTSAQKNPTAFYLCASSSRAEETQYFGPGTRLLVL.

The V and J genes are TRBV7-9 and TRBJ2-1; 10 nucleotides match TRBD2. This CDR3 has 13 amino acids. Looked up from germline, CDR1 is SEHNR and CDR2 is FQNEAQ (reference sequence). V lost 11 bases to trimming and J lost 4 bases; unmatched junction nucleotides: 5. CDR3 sequence reads: CAATSGTYNEQFF. The CDR3 DNA reads as TGTGCCGCCACTAGCGGGACTTACAATGAGCAGTTCTTC.

The genes are TRBV29-1 and TRBJ2-4; D is uncertain. Trimming stripped 7 bases from V and 0 bases from J, with 7 bases between. Per germline, CDR1 SQVTM and CDR2 ANQGSEA. CDR3 length: 12 residues. The CDR3 DNA is TGCAGCGCTTACGTAGCCAAAAACATTCAGTACTTC. As protein: CSAYVAKNIQYF.

The genes are TRBV6-1 and TRBJ2-7; D gene ambiguous. CDR1 and CDR2 from the germline V gene are MNHNS and SASEGT. This CDR3 is 12 amino acids long. V lost 0 bases and J 7 bases, leaving 7 bases between the germline ends. The CDR3 spells CASSEAVGEQYF. CDR3 nucleotide sequence: TGTGCCAGCAGTGAAGCTGTAGGGGAGCAGTACTTC.

This clone was observed a handful of times. This chain uses TRBV20-1 with TRBJ1-1; no firm D call. The CDR3 is 11 amino acids. Trimming removed 3 bases from V and 5 bases from J, with 7 bases in between. Looked up from germline, CDR1 is DFQATT and CDR2 is SNEGSKA (reference sequence). This chain's CDR3 is CSASWGTEAFF. CDR3 nucleotide sequence: TGCAGTGCTAGTTGGGGTACTGAAGCTTTCTTT.

V is TRBV10-3 and J is TRBJ2-2; 7 bases align to TRBD1. In germline, CDR1 is ENHRY, CDR2 SYGVKD. There are 14 residues in the CDR3. V dropped 6 bases and J dropped 6; count of bases not matched to a gene: 7. CDR3 DNA sequence: TGTGCCATCAGGAAAGACAGGGCTGCCGGGGAGCTGTTTTTT. This translates into CAIRKDRAAGELFF.

The CDR3 coding sequence is TGTGCCAGCAGCTTTGTCGGGGCCGGGGAGCTGTTTTTT. Amino acid sequence: CASSFVGAGELFF. The chain joins TRBV11-3 to TRBJ2-2; possible D gene TRBD2, 5 bases. The germline V and J ends were trimmed by 3 bases and 6 bases, with 8 bases remaining between them. CDR1 is SGHNT, CDR2 YENEEA, per germline. CDR3 length: 13 amino acids.

This clone was counted once. V and J are TRBV5-1 and TRBJ2-7; no reliable D call. This CDR3 contains 12 residues. V lost 5 bases and J 2 bases, leaving 8 bases between the germline ends. The germline CDR1 and CDR2 sequences are SGHRS and YFSETQ. The chain's CDR3 is CASRRTPYEQYF. The CDR3 DNA sequence: TGCGCCAGCAGACGTACCCCCTACGAGCAGTACTTC.

The chain employs TRBV30 and TRBJ1-5; D is uncertain. The CDR3 extends over 13 amino acids. The germline CDR1 and CDR2 sequences are GTSNPN and SVGIG (reference sequence). The ends were cut back, 2 bases at V and 5 bases at J, with 10 bases in the middle. The CDR3 DNA follows: TGTGCCTGGAGTCTGGGAGCCCATCAGCCCCAGCATTTT. Its protein is CAWSLGAHQPQHF.

There are a few counts of this clone. The chain recombines TRBV6-5 with TRBJ1-5; TRBD1 is a possible D gene (5 bases). Germline V lookup: CDR1 MNHEY, CDR2 SVGAGI. V lost 6 bases to trimming and J lost 0 bases, with 9 bases between them. There are 14 residues in the CDR3. The CDR3 is CASRDGHSNQPQHF. CDR3 nucleotide sequence: TGTGCCAGCAGGGACGGACATAGCAATCAGCCCCAGCATTTT.

This rearrangement joins TRBV7-2 to TRBJ1-4, with D unclear. This CDR3 spans 14 amino acids. Germline CDR1 SGHTA, CDR2 FQGNSA. V was clipped by 1 base and J by 7 bases, with 10 bases between them. The CDR3 DNA reads as TGTGCCAGCAGCTTAGGCACCCGTGGTGAAAAACTGTTTTTT. Translation: CASSLGTRGEKLFF.

For the CDR3, the DNA is TGCAGTGCTGACAGGGGTGGGGAGCAGTACTTC. It encodes CSADRGGEQYF. J is TRBJ2-7 and V is TRBV20-1, with TRBD1 identical over 8 bases. CDR3 length: 11 residues. V was pared by 5 bases and J by 7 bases, with 4 bases of the junction left unmatched. Per the germline V gene, CDR1 is DFQATT and CDR2 is SNEGSKA (reference sequence).

This clone has more than one count but fewer than ten. The V gene is TRBV2, the J gene TRBJ2-7; a possible D gene is TRBD2 (5 bases). Trimming cost V 7 bases and J 2 bases, with 12 bases left between them. The CDR3 extends over 13 amino acids. Germline V lookup: CDR1 SNHLY, CDR2 FYNNEI. The CDR3 here is CASKEDGAYEQYF. The CDR3 DNA sequence: TGTGCCAGCAAGGAGGACGGAGCCTACGAGCAGTACTTC.

A remark on this clone: At one end, the junction sequence differs from germline, possibly due to a read error. The rearrangement links TRBV4-2 to TRBJ2-1; D is possibly TRBD1 or TRBD2 (5 bases each). This CDR3 spans 13 amino acids. Germline-derived CDR1 and CDR2 are LGHNA and YNFKEQ. The CDR3 protein is CATQRGSHNEQFF. The DNA of the CDR3 is TGTGCCACCCAACGGGGCTCCCACAATGAGCAGTTCTTC.

The rearrangement joins TRBV7-3 to TRBJ2-3; 7 bases are shared with TRBD2. Trimming cost V 5 bases and J 4 bases; bases outside gene matches: 12. The CDR3 totals 16 residues. Germline V lookup: CDR1 SGHTA, CDR2 FQGTGA. The CDR3, as DNA: TGTGCCAGCAGCCCCGGGGGTCTCCGGGGGGCAGATACGCAGTATTTT. Amino acid sequence: CASSPGGLRGADTQYF.

The rearrangement uses TRBV30 and TRBJ2-3; 12 bases line up with TRBD2. In germline, CDR1 is GTSNPN, CDR2 SVGIG (reference sequence). Trimming removed 0 bases from V and 7 bases from J; junction bases left unmatched: 11. The CDR3 has 17 residues. The chain's CDR3 is CAWSVPRTSGEGHTQYF. CDR3 coding DNA: TGTGCCTGGAGTGTCCCGCGGACTAGCGGGGAGGGCCATACGCAGTATTTT.

The chain is built from TRBV6-5 and TRBJ2-1; D possibly corresponds to TRBD1 (5 bases). The CDR3 covers 15 residues. V shed 7 bases and J shed 6 bases, with 19 bases lying between them. Germline assignment: CDR1 MNHEY and CDR2 SVGAGI. CDR3 sequence (DNA): TGTGCCAGCACCCGGAGCAGGGTGTCCCTCAATGAGCAGTTCTTC. This translates into CASTRSRVSLNEQFF.

J is TRBJ2-3 and V is TRBV11-1; D remains ambiguous. This CDR3 contains 16 residues. Trimming stripped 2 bases from V and 0 bases from J, with 12 bases between. Per germline, CDR1 SGHAT and CDR2 FQDESV (reference sequence). CDR3 sequence reads: CASSLRAGRSTDTQYF. In DNA, the CDR3 is TGTGCCAGCAGCTTACGGGCCGGAAGAAGCACAGATACGCAGTATTTT.

The gene calls are TRBV21-1 and TRBJ2-7; the table gives TRBD2 as D, unverified against the DNA. TRBV21-1 counts as a pseudogene. The CDR3 has 15 residues. The CDR3 sequence is CARAGPRGSNYEQYF. The CDR3 bases are TGTGCCAGGGCTGGCCCCCGGGGTTCCAACTACGAGCAGTACTTC.